Here is one T cell receptor beta chain with its context. Two negative PCRs, clearance, or symptom resolution characterized the recovered Cohort 3 donors. The CDR3 runs 15 residues. CDR1 and CDR2 (germline): LNHDA, SQIVND (reference sequence). V lost 9 bases and J lost 3; bases outside the gene matches: 5. Under the authors' procedure: Reference gene primer amplification yielded estimated nucleated cell counts. TCRdb's copy holds only in-frame clones and misses some; the assay was immunoSEQ multiplex PCR. That table gives V, J and clone size, and the DNA gave D and trimming. The sample holds around 160,000 clones, over 75% seen once. This specimen comes from a study of blood T cell repertoires in COVID-19.

This clonotype originated in a man aged 50 to 60 who had recovered from COVID-19. The V call is TRBV19, the J call TRBJ2-1, with TRBD2 identical over 13 bases. Sequenced input: PBMCs or T cells enriched from blood (not recorded which). As DNA, the CDR3 is TGTGCCAGCAGGACTAGCGGGAGTCTCTACAATGAGCAGTTCTTC. It codes for CASRTSGSLYNEQFF.